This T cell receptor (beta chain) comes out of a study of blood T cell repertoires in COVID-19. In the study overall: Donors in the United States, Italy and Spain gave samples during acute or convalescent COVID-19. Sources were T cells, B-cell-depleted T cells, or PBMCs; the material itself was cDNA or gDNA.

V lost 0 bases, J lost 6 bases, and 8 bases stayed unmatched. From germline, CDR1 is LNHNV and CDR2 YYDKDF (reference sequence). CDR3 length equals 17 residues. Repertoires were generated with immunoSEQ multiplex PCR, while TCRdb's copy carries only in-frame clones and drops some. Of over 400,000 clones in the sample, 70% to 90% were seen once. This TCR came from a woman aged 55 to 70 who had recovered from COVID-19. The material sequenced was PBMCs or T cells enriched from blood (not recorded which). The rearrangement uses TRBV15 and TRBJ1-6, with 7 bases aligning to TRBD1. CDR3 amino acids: CATSRDLYRDSNSPLHF. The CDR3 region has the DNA TGTGCCACCAGCAGAGATCTCTACCGGGACAGTAATTCACCCCTCCACTTT.